This TCR beta chain was documented in a study of cytomegalovirus exposure and HLA in healthy donors. Details on this clone: No antigen is known for it.

The germline gives CDR1 SEHNR, CDR2 FQNEAQ (reference sequence). With 5 bases removed from V and 0 bases from J, the gap between germline ends came to 11 bases. CDR3 size: 16 residues. Whole-study findings and limits: Serostatus for CMV was the only available immune exposure information. A later analysis reportedly identified an Asian-associated ancestry cluster as carrying fewer N-insertions than the approximately 620-donor mean. The authors later found HLA-associated TCR beta chains more clonally expanded than equally common others.

The PCR used 60 Vbeta and 13 Jbeta primers. The data were produced by immunoSEQ multiplex PCR, yet TCRdb's version contains in-frame clones alone and is incomplete. The sample has about 170,000 clones, approximately 73% seen once. The receptor was derived from a woman in her late teens or twenties in good health and CMV-seropositive. The chain recombines TRBV7-9 with TRBJ1-6; D call uncertain. Material: PBMCs. CDR3 loop: CASSPARDSYNSPLHF. In DNA form, the CDR3 reads TGTGCCAGCAGCCCCGCTCGGGACTCCTATAATTCACCCCTCCACTTT.